In this sample, the clone carrying this T cell receptor (beta chain) turned up a few times. The data are from a study of T cells in Graves' hyperthyroidism and ophthalmopathy. The investigators amplified TCR beta CDR3 regions from RNA transcripts. The HTBI primer set drove a first-round RT-PCR of the TCR CDR3. TCRdb reprocessed the multiplex PCR reads with MiXCR, giving one entry per CDR3 protein. The repertoire holds around 530,000 distinct CDR3 sequences, with about a sixth as singletons. V was clipped by 6 bases and J by 1 base, with 19 bases between them. The germline CDR1 and CDR2 sequences are DFQATT and SNEGSKA (reference sequence). CDR3 length equals 16 residues. Those patients with uncontrolled infection, other autoimmune disease, pregnancy or lactation were excluded.

The source material was blood. This chain links TRBV20-1 with TRBJ2-1; tentative D call: TRBD2 (5 bases). The clonotype originates from a woman aged 18-30 years with Graves' ophthalmopathy. DNA for the CDR3: TGCAGTGCGGATGACTACGTTACGGGTTCCTACAATGAGCAGTTCTTC. It translates to CSADDYVTGSYNEQFF.